This is a list of T cell receptor beta chains from one sample in a study of shared clonotypes between healthy human individuals. Generated by immunoSEQ multiplex PCR, the TCRdb table keeps only in-frame clones and is missing some. The table lists around 500,000 clones, roughly 83% of them singletons. Specimen: PBMCs. The receptor set was obtained from a woman aged 40-49 years in good health. Some clones in this sample may be carry-over from other donors' samples. The CDR3 runs from the conserved cysteine through the conserved F or W. Fields, in order: J gene, V gene, clone size, D gene, CDR3 DNA, CDR3 protein. A D gene is named only where the DNA matches it firmly. Rows give clone size only sometimes, using once, few, many, or a class for an expanded clone.

J gene: TRBJ1-5; V gene: TRBV2; clone size: .; D gene: TRBD1; CDR3 DNA: TGTGCCAGCAGGGGGGACAGGGGGACCCATCAGCCCCAGCATTTT; CDR3 protein: CASRGDRGTHQPQHF
J gene: TRBJ1-4; V gene: TRBV19; clone size: once; D gene: .; CDR3 DNA: TGTGCCAGTAGTACCCCTCGAAGGGGTGATGAAAAACTGTTTTTT; CDR3 protein: CASSTPRRGDEKLFF
J gene: TRBJ1-3; V gene: TRBV2; clone size: .; D gene: TRBD1; CDR3 DNA: TGTGCCAGCAGTGACGGCAGGGGGAGAGGAAACACCATATATTTT; CDR3 protein: CASSDGRGRGNTIYF
J gene: TRBJ1-4; V gene: TRBV6-1; clone size: .; D gene: .; CDR3 DNA: TGTGCCAGCAGTTTGACAGTCCGTACCGAAAAACTGTTTTTT; CDR3 protein: CASSLTVRTEKLFF
J gene: TRBJ2-1; V gene: TRBV27; clone size: .; D gene: TRBD2; CDR3 DNA: TGTGCCACCAGAGGGCTAGCGGACAATGAGCAGTTCTTC; CDR3 protein: CATRGLADNEQFF
J gene: TRBJ2-3; V gene: TRBV15; clone size: few; D gene: TRBD1; CDR3 DNA: TGTGCCACCAGCACCGACCGGACAGGGTGGTCCCCAGATACGCAGTATTTT; CDR3 protein: CATSTDRTGWSPDTQYF
J gene: TRBJ2-2; V gene: TRBV28; clone size: .; D gene: .; CDR3 DNA: TGTGCCAGCACCCTGAGGCAGGGCTCTACCGGGGAGCTGTTTTTT; CDR3 protein: CASTLRQGSTGELFF
J gene: TRBJ1-5; V gene: TRBV30; clone size: .; D gene: .; CDR3 DNA: TGTGCCTGGAGTGTCACCTGGGACCAGCCCCAGCATTTT; CDR3 protein: CAWSVTWDQPQHF
J gene: TRBJ2-2; V gene: TRBV7-8; clone size: .; D gene: TRBD1; CDR3 DNA: TGTGCCAGCAGCTTACGGGACAGATACACCGGGGAGCTGTTTTTT; CDR3 protein: CASSLRDRYTGELFF
J gene: TRBJ2-2; V gene: TRBV5-4; clone size: .; D gene: .; CDR3 DNA: TGTGCCAGCAGCTGGGGAGTTATCACCGGGGAGCTGTTTTTT; CDR3 protein: CASSWGVITGELFF
J gene: TRBJ1-1; V gene: TRBV28; clone size: .; D gene: .; CDR3 DNA: TGTGCCAGCAGTAGGGGAGGGAGCACTGAAGCTTTCTTT; CDR3 protein: CASSRGGSTEAFF
J gene: TRBJ2-5; V gene: TRBV11-2; clone size: .; D gene: .; CDR3 DNA: TGTGCCAGCAGCTTAGCGGGTATCCCGGGGACCCAGTACTTC; CDR3 protein: CASSLAGIPGTQYF
J gene: TRBJ2-5; V gene: TRBV7-2; clone size: .; D gene: TRBD1; CDR3 DNA: TGTGCCAGCAGCCCCAGACCGGGACAGGGGGGGACCCAGTACTTC; CDR3 protein: CASSPRPGQGGTQYF
J gene: TRBJ2-5; V gene: TRBV5-6; clone size: .; D gene: TRBD1; CDR3 DNA: TGTGCCAGCAGCCGGCGACAGGGGCGAGAGACCCAGTACTTC; CDR3 protein: CASSRRQGRETQYF
J gene: TRBJ1-1; V gene: TRBV6-1; clone size: .; D gene: .; CDR3 DNA: TGTGCCAGCAGTGAAGCCTTGATCGTCACGAACACTGAAGCTTTCTTT; CDR3 protein: CASSEALIVTNTEAFF
J gene: TRBJ2-1; V gene: TRBV7-6; clone size: .; D gene: .; CDR3 DNA: TGTGCCAGCAGCTTGGTAGGCTCCTACAATGAGCAGTTCTTC; CDR3 protein: CASSLVGSYNEQFF
J gene: TRBJ2-1; V gene: TRBV4-3; clone size: few; D gene: TRBD1; CDR3 DNA: TGCGCCAGCAGCCTGACAGGGGGGACCTACAATGAGCAGTTCTTC; CDR3 protein: CASSLTGGTYNEQFF
J gene: TRBJ2-1; V gene: TRBV14; clone size: .; D gene: .; CDR3 DNA: TGTGCCAGCAGCCAAGCCCGGACGCCATTCCATGAGCAGTTCTTC; CDR3 protein: CASSQARTPFHEQFF
J gene: TRBJ2-7; V gene: TRBV15; clone size: .; D gene: .; CDR3 DNA: TGTGCCACCAGCCGGACAGCAAGCTCCTACGAGCAGTACTTC; CDR3 protein: CATSRTASSYEQYF
J gene: TRBJ2-1; V gene: TRBV6-1; clone size: .; D gene: .; CDR3 DNA: TGTGCCAGCAGACAGGGCGGGTCCTACAATGAGCAGTTCTTC; CDR3 protein: CASRQGGSYNEQFF
J gene: TRBJ2-5; V gene: TRBV5-4; clone size: .; D gene: .; CDR3 DNA: TGTGCCACCTATCCCGGATCTGGGACACTCCAAGAGACCCAGTACTTC; CDR3 protein: CATYPGSGTLQETQYF
J gene: TRBJ2-3; V gene: TRBV5-1; clone size: many; D gene: TRBD1; CDR3 DNA: TGCGCCAGCAGATACACCGGACAGGGCCCAGATACGCAGTATTTT; CDR3 protein: CASRYTGQGPDTQYF
J gene: TRBJ2-2; V gene: TRBV28; clone size: once; D gene: .; CDR3 DNA: TGTGCCAGCAGTTTACAGGCGGGGACCGGGGAGCTGTTTTTT; CDR3 protein: CASSLQAGTGELFF
J gene: TRBJ2-5; V gene: TRBV30; clone size: .; D gene: .; CDR3 DNA: TGTGCCTGGAGTTTAGGACCGTACCAAGAGACCCAGTACTTC; CDR3 protein: CAWSLGPYQETQYF
J gene: TRBJ2-1; V gene: TRBV7-2; clone size: .; D gene: .; CDR3 DNA: TGTGCCAGCAGCTCCCGGGACCCAGGGTCCTACAATGAGCAGTTCTTC; CDR3 protein: CASSSRDPGSYNEQFF
J gene: TRBJ1-1; V gene: TRBV6-5; clone size: few; D gene: .; CDR3 DNA: TGTGCCAGCAGTCGGACAAGGAACACTGAAGCTTTCTTT; CDR3 protein: CASSRTRNTEAFF
J gene: TRBJ1-1; V gene: TRBV19; clone size: .; D gene: .; CDR3 DNA: TGTGCCAGTAGTCCGGGACATCAGAACACTGAAGCTTTCTTT; CDR3 protein: CASSPGHQNTEAFF
J gene: TRBJ1-2; V gene: TRBV18; clone size: few; D gene: TRBD1; CDR3 DNA: TGTGCCAGCTCACCCCAGACAGGGGATGGCTACACCTTC; CDR3 protein: CASSPQTGDGYTF
J gene: TRBJ2-1; V gene: TRBV6-1; clone size: .; D gene: .; CDR3 DNA: TGTGCCAGCAGTGTATTATCGTATGAGCAGTTCTTC; CDR3 protein: CASSVLSYEQFF
J gene: TRBJ2-1; V gene: TRBV9; clone size: many; D gene: .; CDR3 DNA: TGTGCCAGCAGCGTAGGGGTCGGGTGGAATGAGCAGTTCTTC; CDR3 protein: CASSVGVGWNEQFF
J gene: TRBJ2-7; V gene: TRBV27; clone size: .; D gene: .; CDR3 DNA: TGTGCCAGCAGCACAGGGACACGGGGCTACGAGCAGTACTTC; CDR3 protein: CASSTGTRGYEQYF
J gene: TRBJ1-1; V gene: TRBV7-3; clone size: .; D gene: TRBD1; CDR3 DNA: TGTGCCAGCAGCTTAAGCAGGGGGATTGAAGCTTTCTTT; CDR3 protein: CASSLSRGIEAFF
J gene: TRBJ2-3; V gene: TRBV7-6; clone size: few; D gene: TRBD2; CDR3 DNA: TGTGCCAGCAGCTACATAGCGGGGTTCACAGATACGCAGTATTTT; CDR3 protein: CASSYIAGFTDTQYF
J gene: TRBJ2-7; V gene: TRBV4-1; clone size: few; D gene: .; CDR3 DNA: TGCGCCAGCAGCCGGGGGACAAGCGGTAGCTCCTACGAGCAGTACTTC; CDR3 protein: CASSRGTSGSSYEQYF
J gene: TRBJ2-7; V gene: TRBV7-9; clone size: .; D gene: .; CDR3 DNA: TGTGCCAGCAGCCCGGGGGACCCCTTCTACGAGCAGTACTTC; CDR3 protein: CASSPGDPFYEQYF
J gene: TRBJ2-3; V gene: TRBV10-2; clone size: .; D gene: .; CDR3 DNA: TGCGCCAGCCGCGGGATTTCAGATACGCAGTATTTT; CDR3 protein: CASRGISDTQYF
J gene: TRBJ2-1; V gene: TRBV20-1; clone size: once; D gene: .; CDR3 DNA: TGCAGTGCAAACCCGTGGGGTGAGCAGTTCTTC; CDR3 protein: CSANPWGEQFF
J gene: TRBJ2-7; V gene: TRBV7-9; clone size: .; D gene: TRBD2; CDR3 DNA: TGTGCCAGCAGCTCGGTAGCGGGAAGCTCCTACGAGCAGTACTTC; CDR3 protein: CASSSVAGSSYEQYF
J gene: TRBJ2-1; V gene: TRBV6-1; clone size: .; D gene: .; CDR3 DNA: TGTGCCAGCAGGGAATCCTCCTACAATGAGCAGTTCTTC; CDR3 protein: CASRESSYNEQFF
J gene: TRBJ1-1; V gene: TRBV6-6; clone size: .; D gene: .; CDR3 DNA: TGTGCCAGCAGTTACATGAAGAACACTGAAGCTTTCTTT; CDR3 protein: CASSYMKNTEAFF
J gene: TRBJ2-2; V gene: TRBV11-2; clone size: .; D gene: TRBD2; CDR3 DNA: TGTGCCAGCAGCTTCGGGACTAGCGGGGAGCTGTTTTTT; CDR3 protein: CASSFGTSGELFF
J gene: TRBJ1-1; V gene: TRBV12-5; clone size: few; D gene: .; CDR3 DNA: TGTGCTAGTGGTTTGGCCAGGGGCAAGAACACTGAAGCTTTCTTT; CDR3 protein: CASGLARGKNTEAFF
J gene: TRBJ2-1; V gene: TRBV7-3; clone size: .; D gene: .; CDR3 DNA: TGTGGGAGGGGTGAGCAGTTCTTC; CDR3 protein: CGRGEQFF
J gene: TRBJ1-1; V gene: TRBV27; clone size: .; D gene: .; CDR3 DNA: TGTGCCAGCAGTTTAAGCCCCGAGGGCTTCACTGAAGCTTTCTTT; CDR3 protein: CASSLSPEGFTEAFF
J gene: TRBJ2-3; V gene: TRBV5-1; clone size: .; D gene: .; CDR3 DNA: TGCGCCAGCAGCGTGTCCCAAGATACGCAGTATTTT; CDR3 protein: CASSVSQDTQYF
J gene: TRBJ2-1; V gene: TRBV4-2; clone size: .; D gene: .; CDR3 DNA: TGTGCCAGCAGCCAAGCGACTCGGGCGGAGCAGTTCTTC; CDR3 protein: CASSQATRAEQFF
J gene: TRBJ1-1; V gene: TRBV15; clone size: .; D gene: TRBD1; CDR3 DNA: TGTGCCACCAGCAGAAGACCCGGGACAGAAAACACTGAAGCTTTCTTT; CDR3 protein: CATSRRPGTENTEAFF
J gene: TRBJ1-5; V gene: TRBV28; clone size: once; D gene: .; CDR3 DNA: TGTGCCAGCAGTCCCGTCACAGGGAGTAGCAATCAGCCCCAGCATTTT; CDR3 protein: CASSPVTGSSNQPQHF
J gene: TRBJ2-1; V gene: TRBV29-1; clone size: few; D gene: .; CDR3 DNA: TGCAGCGCTGGACAGATGAATGAGCAGTTCTTC; CDR3 protein: CSAGQMNEQFF
J gene: TRBJ2-7; V gene: TRBV11-1; clone size: once; D gene: .; CDR3 DNA: TGTGCCAGCAGCTCGCCAGGGAGTGGGGCCTACGAGCAGTACTTC; CDR3 protein: CASSSPGSGAYEQYF
J gene: TRBJ2-7; V gene: TRBV27; clone size: .; D gene: .; CDR3 DNA: TGTGCCAGCAGTACTCCAAATTGTTCCTACGAGCAGTACTTC; CDR3 protein: CASSTPNCSYEQYF
J gene: TRBJ1-1; V gene: TRBV7-9; clone size: few; D gene: TRBD1; CDR3 DNA: TGTGCCAGCAGCTTAATGGGACAGATGAACACTGAAGCTTTCTTT; CDR3 protein: CASSLMGQMNTEAFF
J gene: TRBJ2-2; V gene: TRBV10-3; clone size: .; D gene: .; CDR3 DNA: TGTGCCATCAGTGGGGGTTATGCCGGGGAGCTGTTTTTT; CDR3 protein: CAISGGYAGELFF
J gene: TRBJ1-2; V gene: TRBV6-5; clone size: .; D gene: .; CDR3 DNA: TGTGCCAGCATTCTGGACAGCAGCTATGGCTACACCTTC; CDR3 protein: CASILDSSYGYTF
J gene: TRBJ2-5; V gene: TRBV6-6; clone size: .; D gene: .; CDR3 DNA: TGTGCCAGCAGTTACCGCAGACCCGATCAGACCCAGTACTTC; CDR3 protein: CASSYRRPDQTQYF
J gene: TRBJ2-1; V gene: TRBV11-3; clone size: few; D gene: .; CDR3 DNA: TGTGCCAGCAGCTTAGGGGCCTACAATGAGCAGTTCTTC; CDR3 protein: CASSLGAYNEQFF
J gene: TRBJ1-1; V gene: TRBV30; clone size: .; D gene: .; CDR3 DNA: TGTGCCTGGATACCCGACACCCTCTCGGACACTGAAGCTTTCTTT; CDR3 protein: CAWIPDTLSDTEAFF